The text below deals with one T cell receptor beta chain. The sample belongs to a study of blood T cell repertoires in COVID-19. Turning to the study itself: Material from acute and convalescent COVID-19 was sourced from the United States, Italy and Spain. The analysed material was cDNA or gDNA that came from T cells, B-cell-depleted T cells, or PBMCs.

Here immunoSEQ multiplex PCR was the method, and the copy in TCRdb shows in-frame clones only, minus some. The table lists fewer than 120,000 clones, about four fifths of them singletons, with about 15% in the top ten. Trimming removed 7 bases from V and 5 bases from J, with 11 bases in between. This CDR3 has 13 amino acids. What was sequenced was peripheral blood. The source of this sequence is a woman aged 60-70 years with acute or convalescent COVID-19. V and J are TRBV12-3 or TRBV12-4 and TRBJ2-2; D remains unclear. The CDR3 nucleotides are TGTGCCAGCACCCTTAGTCTGACCGGGGAGCTGTTTTTT. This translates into CASTLSLTGELFF.